This T cell receptor beta chain was identified during a study of blood T cell repertoires in COVID-19. The wider study: There were acute and convalescent COVID-19 samples, and they came from the United States, Italy and Spain.

This CDR3 spans 13 amino acids. The ends were cut back, 3 bases at V and 3 bases at J, with 11 bases in the middle. Per germline, CDR1 GTSNPN and CDR2 SVGIG (reference sequence). The protocol was immunoSEQ multiplex PCR, while the TCRdb copy is restricted to in-frame clones and leaves out a portion. The table lists 95,000 to 100,000 clones, around 84% of them singletons, with approximately 15% in the top ten. The receptor was isolated from a woman aged 60-70 years with acute or convalescent COVID-19. V gene TRBV30 combines with J gene TRBJ1-2, with D possibly being TRBD1 (5 bases). The specimen sequenced was peripheral blood. The CDR3 DNA reads TGTGCCTGGAGCCTGGGGCAGTACTATGGCTACACCTTC. As protein: CAWSLGQYYGYTF.